The 25 T cell receptor beta chains below come from one sample, sequenced in a study of OX40 agonist ivuxolimab in advanced cancers. Produced via immunoSEQ multiplex PCR; TCRdb's table is partial and in-frame only. The sample includes 95,000 to 110,000 clones, 80% to 95% of them seen just once. The material sequenced was CD4+ or CD8+ T cells sorted from blood, taken in a trial of the OX40 agonist ivuxolimab. These receptors all stem from an adult with an advanced solid tumor such as melanoma, head and neck, liver or kidney cancer.

J is TRBJ2-2 and V is TRBV12-5, with a weak D call TRBD2 (6 bases). From germline, CDR1 is LGHNT and CDR2 FRNRAP. V dropped 7 bases and J dropped 4 bases, with 13 bases sitting between them. The CDR3 extends over 14 amino acids. The CDR3: CASARRGSTGELFF. In DNA, the CDR3 is TGTGCTAGTGCCCGGAGGGGCAGCACCGGGGAGCTGTTTTTT.

As DNA, the CDR3 is TGTGCCAGTAACCGGGACAGACTTCCGAACACTGAAGCTTTCTTT. It specifies CASNRDRLPNTEAFF. The J gene is TRBJ1-1, the V gene TRBV19; 7 nucleotides align to TRBD1. Germline V gives CDR1 LNHDA, CDR2 SQIVND (reference sequence). Losses at the gene ends were 7 bases for V and 1 base for J; bases not matched to a gene: 9. The CDR3 contains 15 residues.

This clone occurred once. The V call is TRBV10-2, the J call TRBJ2-6; no clear D gene. CDR1 WSHSY and CDR2 SAAADI come from the germline V gene. This CDR3 is 14 amino acids long. V was trimmed by 3 bases and J by 0 bases, leaving 3 bases between them. CDR3 coding DNA: TGCGCCAGCAGTGAACACTCTGGGGCCAACGTCCTGACTTTC. As protein: CASSEHSGANVLTF.

V usage is TRBV7-2 and J usage is TRBJ2-7, with TRBD2 identical over 8 bases. The V gene's germline CDR1 is SGHTA and CDR2 FQGNSA. This CDR3 has 16 amino acids. With 4 bases clipped from V and 6 bases from J, the junction kept 14 bases outside the gene matches. CDR3 DNA: TGTGCCAGCAGCTGGCTTGCGGCGGGAGGAACGTCCGAGCAGTACTTC. It is translated as CASSWLAAGGTSEQYF.

The V gene is TRBV28, the J gene TRBJ2-7; tentative D call: TRBD1 (5 bases). The V gene's germline CDR1 is MDHEN and CDR2 SYDVKM. V was clipped by 5 bases and J by 6 bases, with 8 bases between them. The CDR3 runs 11 residues. Here the CDR3 reads CASSGRAEQYF. As DNA, the CDR3 is TGTGCCAGCAGTGGCAGGGCCGAGCAGTACTTC.

The genes are TRBV28 and TRBJ2-7; 10 nucleotides align to TRBD1. This CDR3 has 13 amino acids. Unmatched junction bases numbered 5, after V lost 8 bases and J lost 4 bases. Germline CDR1 MDHEN, CDR2 SYDVKM. CDR3 residues: CASETGGIYEQYF. The CDR3, as DNA: TGTGCCAGCGAGACAGGGGGCATTTACGAGCAGTACTTC.

CDR3 sequence reads: CASTPGQASYEQYF. CDR3 sequence (DNA): TGTGCCAGCACCCCGGGACAGGCCTCCTACGAGCAGTACTTC. The genes are TRBV5-4 and TRBJ2-7, with 8 bases aligning to TRBD1. CDR1 is SGHNT, CDR2 YYREEE, per germline (reference sequence). J was trimmed by 0 bases and V by 6 bases; bases with no gene match: 5. The CDR3 extends over 14 amino acids.

The chain couples TRBV19 to TRBJ1-2, with D maybe TRBD1 (6 bases). With 9 bases removed from V and 7 bases from J, the gap between germline ends came to 15 bases. Per the germline V gene, CDR1 is LNHDA and CDR2 is SQIVND (reference sequence). CDR3 length: 12 amino acids. Written as DNA, the CDR3 is TGTGCCAGCCTCCGGGGGCAGTCTGGCTACACCTTC. It yields the protein CASLRGQSGYTF.

The chain employs TRBV7-9 and TRBJ1-1; 8 bases are shared with TRBD1. With 1 base clipped from V and 1 base from J, the junction kept 14 bases outside the gene matches. The CDR3 runs to 19 residues. Germline CDR1 reads SEHNR; CDR2 reads FQNEAQ (reference sequence). DNA for the CDR3: TGTGCCAGCAGCTTAGTTCTCTCAGGGGGCGTCGGTACGAACACTGAAGCTTTCTTT. Translated: CASSLVLSGGVGTNTEAFF.

The chain has TRBV9 and TRBJ1-5; D is ambiguous. Trimming cost V 0 bases and J 0 bases, with 7 bases left between them. This CDR3 has 15 amino acids. CDR1 is SGDLS and CDR2 is YYNGEE in the germline V gene. DNA of the CDR3: TGTGCCAGCAGCGTAGACGGCACTAGCAATCAGCCCCAGCATTTT. Translating it yields CASSVDGTSNQPQHF. The full variable domain, its missing parts supplied by reference TRBV9 and TRBJ1-5, is DSGVTQTPKHLITATGQRVTLRCSPRSGDLSVYWYQQSLDQGLQFLIQYYNGEERAKGNILERFSAQQFPDLHSELNLSSLELGDSALYFCASSVDGTSNQPQHFGDGTRLSIL.

The rearrangement joins TRBV7-6 to TRBJ1-4; TRBD1 matches 8 bases. The junction had 1 base not matched to a gene; V was cut back by 1 base and J by 3 bases. The CDR3 covers 15 residues. Germline CDR1 and CDR2: SGHVS and FNYEAQ. Here the CDR3 reads CASSLVDRANEKLFF. CDR3 sequence (DNA): TGTGCCAGCAGCTTAGTGGACAGGGCTAATGAAAAACTGTTTTTT.

This sequence joins TRBV28 and TRBJ1-1; D gene unclear. V was clipped by 7 bases and J by 0 bases, with 15 bases between them. The CDR3 runs 15 residues. Germline V gives CDR1 MDHEN, CDR2 SYDVKM. CDR3 amino acids: CASNLRRYMNTEAFF. CDR3 coding DNA: TGTGCCAGCAACCTAAGGCGGTACATGAACACTGAAGCTTTCTTT.

The chain couples TRBV7-3 to TRBJ2-3; D not certain. V was clipped by 5 bases and J by 4 bases, with 10 bases between them. Germline V gene data show CDR1 as SGHTA and CDR2 as FQGTGA. The CDR3 spans 13 residues. The CDR3 nucleotides read TGTGCCAGCAGCACACCGCCCGCAGATACGCAGTATTTT. This translates into CASSTPPADTQYF. Together with reference TRBV7-3 and TRBJ2-3, the CDR3 gives the full variable domain: GAGVSQTPSNKVTEKGKYVELRCDPISGHTALYWYRQSLGQGPEFLIYFQGTGAADDSGLPNDRFFAVRPEGSVSTLKIQRTERGDSAVYLCASSTPPADTQYFGPGTRLTVL.

V and J are TRBV19 and TRBJ2-6; the match to TRBD1 covers 8 bases. The germline CDR1 and CDR2 sequences are LNHDA and SQIVND (reference sequence). With V trimmed by 8 bases and J by 0 bases, 3 bases remained unmatched. The CDR3 has 15 residues. Written as DNA, the CDR3 is TGTGCCAGTGGGACAGGTCGCTCTGGGGCCAACGTCCTGACTTTC. It codes for CASGTGRSGANVLTF.

This clone was picked up a small number of times. J is TRBJ2-7 and V is TRBV9, with TRBD2 matching 9 bases. Trimming took 0 bases from V and 3 from J; bases not matched to a gene: 4. The CDR3 contains 15 residues. Germline CDR1 is SGDLS and CDR2 is YYNGEE. CDR3 loop: CASSVGGSGSYEQYF. The DNA for the CDR3 is TGTGCCAGCAGCGTAGGGGGTAGCGGGAGCTACGAGCAGTACTTC.

Worth noting for this clone: The junction shows a germline mismatch at one end, possibly a read error. This sequence joins TRBV7-7 and TRBJ2-5; D call uncertain. The germline V gene encodes CDR1 SSHAT and CDR2 FNYEAQ (reference sequence). CDR3 length: 14 residues. The CDR3 loop reads CASSLDGHQETQYF. The CDR3 nucleotides read TGTGCTAGCAGCTTAGACGGACACCAAGAGACCCAGTACTTC. The full variable domain, rest sourced from reference TRBV7-7 and TRBJ2-5, is GAGVSQSPRYKVTKRGQDVTLRCDPISSHATLYWYQQALGQGPEFLTYFNYEAQPDKSGLPSDRFSAERPEGSISTLTIQRTEQRDSAMYRCASSLDGHQETQYFGPGTRLLVL.

The chain has TRBV29-1 and TRBJ2-7; 8 nucleotides line up with TRBD1. The ends lost 3 bases at V and 2 bases at J; junction bases unmatched: 3. The CDR3 totals 13 residues. Germline loops: CDR1 SQVTM, CDR2 ANQGSEA. Here the CDR3 reads CSVDPGGTYEQYF. Written as DNA, the CDR3 is TGCAGCGTTGATCCAGGGGGCACCTACGAGCAGTACTTC.

J is TRBJ1-1 and V is TRBV7-8; D gene uncertain. This CDR3 contains 14 residues. V lost 1 base and J 6 bases, leaving 12 bases between the germline ends. Germline V gene lookup returns CDR1 SGHVS and CDR2 FQNEAQ. CDR3: CASSLGIGLAEAFF. The CDR3 nucleotides are TGTGCCAGCAGCTTAGGTATAGGGTTGGCTGAAGCTTTCTTT.

This chain joins TRBV2 and TRBJ1-1; D call uncertain. CDR1 and CDR2 (germline): SNHLY, FYNNEI. The CDR3 totals 20 residues. V lost 7 bases, J lost 5 bases, and 35 bases lay in between. As DNA, the CDR3 is TGTGCCAGCACCGACCCTGAAGACGGGTCTCCCCCACCGACGAGGACTGAAGCTTTCTTT. Translating gives CASTDPEDGSPPPTRTEAFF. The complete variable domain, with remaining parts taken from reference TRBV2 and TRBJ1-1, reads EPEVTQTPSHQVTQMGQEVILRCVPISNHLYFYWYRQILGQKVEFLVSFYNNEISEKSEIFDDQFSVERPDGSNFTLKIRSTKLEDSAMYFCASTDPEDGSPPPTRTEAFFGQGTRLTVV.

V is TRBV29-1 and J is TRBJ2-5, with 8 bases fitting TRBD2. V lost 8 bases to trimming and J lost 5 bases; unmatched junction nucleotides: 10. This CDR3 spans 13 amino acids. Per the germline V gene, CDR1 is SQVTM and CDR2 is ANQGSEA. The CDR3 sequence: CSTYGLARETQYF. The CDR3 coding sequence is TGCAGCACTTACGGACTAGCTAGGGAGACCCAGTACTTC. Full variable domain (remainder filled in from reference TRBV29-1 and TRBJ2-5): SAVISQKPSRDICQRGTSLTIQCQVDSQVTMMFWYRQQPGQSLTLIATANQGSEATYESGFVIDKFPISRPNLTFSTLTVSNMSPEDSSIYLCSTYGLARETQYFGPGTRLLVL.

The chain combines TRBV5-4 with TRBJ2-5, with TRBD1 matching over 8 bases. The germline V gene encodes CDR1 SGHNT and CDR2 YYREEE (reference sequence). Trimming cost V 2 bases and J 3 bases; bases outside gene matches: 3. This CDR3 contains 14 residues. The CDR3 DNA reads TGTGCCAGCAGCTTACAGGGGGTAGAAGAGACCCAGTACTTC. Translated: CASSLQGVEETQYF.

Concerning this clone: Other DNA sequences from this sample encode an identical CDR3 as well. This sequence joins TRBV19 and TRBJ1-5; TRBD1 matches 7 bases. The CDR3 sequence is 17 residues long. V gave up 9 bases and J gave up 0 bases; unmatched junction bases: 14. Germline CDR1 LNHDA, CDR2 SQIVND (reference sequence). The CDR3 reads CASTRAAGTASNQPQHF. The DNA for the CDR3 is TGTGCCAGCACGAGGGCGGCCGGGACAGCTAGCAATCAGCCCCAGCATTTT.

The V call is TRBV11-3, the J call TRBJ2-1, with D hard to call. Trimming left V 5 bases short and J 3 bases short, with 20 bases between. CDR1 and CDR2 from the germline V gene are SGHNT and YENEEA. This CDR3 contains 17 residues. This CDR3 is CASSKQGTHTFYNEQFF. Here the CDR3 DNA reads TGTGCCAGCAGCAAACAAGGTACACACACGTTCTACAATGAGCAGTTCTTC.

This clone came up once. This chain joins TRBV2 and TRBJ2-3; TRBD2 matches 7 bases. Per germline, CDR1 SNHLY and CDR2 FYNNEI. CDR3 length equals 14 residues. Trimming at V came to 5 bases and at J to 4 bases, leaving 6 bases not matched to a gene. The CDR3 sequence: CASSIRGDSDTQYF. The CDR3, as DNA: TGTGCCAGCAGTATTCGGGGGGATTCAGATACGCAGTATTTT.

The gene calls are TRBV7-2 and TRBJ1-5; D is ambiguous. Deletions cut 2 bases from V and 0 bases from J, with 8 bases between. The CDR3 covers 15 residues. The germline CDR1 and CDR2 sequences are SGHTA and FQGNSA. The CDR3 sequence is CASSLFEVSNQPQHF. In nucleotides, the CDR3 is TGTGCCAGCAGCTTATTCGAGGTTAGCAATCAGCCCCAGCATTTT.